The clone carrying this TCR beta chain was seen a few times. Its cognate antigen is unknown. V shed 2 bases and J shed 4 bases, with 13 bases lying between them. From germline, CDR1 is SGDLS and CDR2 YYNGEE. The CDR3 covers 14 residues. The sample comes from a study of molecular identifiers for immune sequencing clone quantification. In the study overall: Within a replicate experiment, RNA obtained from either approximately 22,000 or 94,000 naive CD8 cells was divided into five aliquots, and four of those aliquots were then sequenced. Study-wide results and caveats: Spike-in Jurkat TCR RNA from a single cell reportedly registered among one million naive cells.

CD8+CD4-CCR7+CD45RA+ sorting gave the naive CD8 T cells. It was with previously described methods and listed TCR primers that bulk TCR libraries were made. One entry per CDR3 protein, called by TCRdb with MiXCR from the PCR reads. The profile covers about 510,000 distinct CDR3 sequences, with around 23% appearing a single time and roughly 0.79% taken by the ten largest. The clonotype comes from a human donor in good health. Some libraries in this study had Jurkat cell RNA spiked in. The J gene is TRBJ2-7, the V gene TRBV9; D is undetermined. Specimen: naive CD8+ T cells from blood, with Jurkat cell RNA spiked in. The subset here: FACS-sorted CD8+CD4-CCR7+CD45RA+ naive T cells. DNA of the CDR3: TGTGCCAGCAGCGTTGGGTCCAAAGGTTACGAGCAGTACTTC. This translates into CASSVGSKGYEQYF.